Each of the 12 T cell receptor beta chains below was sequenced from the same sample in a study of Graves' ophthalmopathy and Graves' hyperthyroidism (dated by TCRdb to the late 2010s). Data came from an Illumina HiSeq 2000. For repertoire sequencing, the TCR beta CDR3 regions were amplified from RNA transcripts. HTBI primers and the Qiagen OneStep RT-PCR kit were used in a first-round RT-PCR, which was followed by a second-round multiplex PCR, size selection and purification. The public reads were reprocessed in TCRdb via fastp at Q25 and MiXCR, keeping in-frame beta chains. Each record represents a unique CDR3 protein, reported with the most common genes and DNA among its rows. This sample holds 1 million to 1.3 million distinct CDR3 sequences; 35% to 45% were observed only once. 11% of the sample is in the top ten clones. The sequenced sample consisted of peripheral blood or thyroid tissue (not recorded which). The receptors derive from an adult man with Graves' hyperthyroidism.

This sequence joins TRBV5-4 and TRBJ2-2; no reliable D call. Germline lookup yields CDR1 SGHNT and CDR2 YYREEE (reference sequence). Trimming cost V 4 bases and J 5 bases, with 12 bases left between them. This CDR3 is 14 amino acids long. The chain's CDR3 is CASSGRGLTGELFF. CDR3 nucleotide sequence: TGTGCCAGCAGCGGACGAGGCCTTACCGGGGAGCTGTTTTTT.

The V gene is TRBV15, the J gene TRBJ2-6; no firm D call. Per the germline V gene, CDR1 is LNHNV and CDR2 is YYDKDF (reference sequence). This CDR3 has 13 amino acids. V was cut by 4 bases and J by 4 bases, with 5 bases left in between. The CDR3 nucleotides are TGTGCCACCAGCATGGGGGGGGCCAACGTCCTGACTTTC. This gives the protein CATSMGGANVLTF.

This clonotype was detected many times. The CDR3 sequence is CATSDQSGANVLTF. As DNA, the CDR3 is TGTGCCACCAGTGACCAATCCGGGGCCAACGTCCTGACTTTC. This sequence joins TRBV24-1 and TRBJ2-6; no definite D call. CDR3 size: 14 residues. V lost 4 bases and J lost 4, with 7 bases in between. CDR1 and CDR2 from the germline V gene are KGHDR and SFDVKD.

This clonotype was found many times. The J gene is TRBJ1-1, the V gene TRBV2; no firm D call. Per germline, CDR1 SNHLY and CDR2 FYNNEI. Trimming left V 7 bases short and J 0 bases short, with 9 bases between. CDR3 size: 13 residues. CDR3 region: CASNTAVNTEAFF. The CDR3 DNA reads as TGTGCCAGCAATACAGCGGTGAACACTGAAGCTTTCTTT.

Comments on this clonotype: This may stem from a read error, because a much larger clone lies one nucleotide away. V is TRBV25-1 and J is TRBJ1-6; unclear D gene. CDR3 length: 14 amino acids. Trimming cost V 5 bases and J 9 bases, with 14 bases left between them. In germline, CDR1 is MGHDK, CDR2 SYGVNS. The CDR3, as DNA: TGTGCCAGCAGTAGGGAGAGGGCTGGTTCACCCCTCCACTTT. It specifies CASSRERAGSPLHF.

This clonotype was found many times. The rearrangement uses TRBV3-1 and TRBJ2-5; D not resolved. Germline V gene sequence: CDR1 LGHDT, CDR2 YNNKEL (reference sequence). The length of the CDR3 is 12 residues. Trimming stripped 0 bases from V and 7 bases from J, with 6 bases between. The CDR3 coding sequence is TGTGCCAGCAGCCAAGAATTGGCGACCCAGTACTTC. This gives the protein CASSQELATQYF.

This clonotype came up many times. The chain links TRBV4-2 to TRBJ2-5; 9 bases are a match to TRBD2. The CDR3 is made up of 17 amino acids. Trimming removed 4 bases from V and 5 bases from J; junction bases left unmatched: 14. Germline lookup yields CDR1 LGHNA and CDR2 YNFKEQ. The DNA for the CDR3 is TGTGCCAGCAGCCTACATAGCGCGGGAGGGTCCTTTGAGACCCAGTACTTC. The encoded protein is CASSLHSAGGSFETQYF.

The chain is built from TRBV24-1 and TRBJ2-2; possibly TRBD1 for D (6 bases). The CDR3 sequence is 13 residues long. Looked up from germline, CDR1 is KGHDR and CDR2 is SFDVKD. V was trimmed by 9 bases and J by 4 bases, leaving 11 bases between them. The DNA of the CDR3 is TGTGCCACCCCGACAGGCCGCACCGGGGAGCTGTTTTTT. It codes for CATPTGRTGELFF.

This clonotype was counted between two and nine times. V and J are TRBV6-5 and TRBJ2-2, with D unclear. Trimming took off 4 bases at V and 4 bases at J, with 16 bases between the two ends. CDR1 MNHEY and CDR2 SVGAGI come from the germline V gene. CDR3 length: 16 amino acids. The CDR3 region has the DNA TGTGCCAGCAGTTCTTTGGTGCGCAGACCCACCGGGGAGCTGTTTTTT. It yields the protein CASSSLVRRPTGELFF.

The V gene is TRBV5-1, the J gene TRBJ1-5, with TRBD1 as a possible D gene (5 bases). The germline V gene encodes CDR1 SGHRS and CDR2 YFSETQ. V lost 0 bases to trimming and J lost 7 bases, with 11 bases between them. CDR3 length: 14 residues. The CDR3 region has the DNA TGCGCCAGCAGCTTGGAAGGGGACGGCCAGCCCCAGCATTTT. Amino acids: CASSLEGDGQPQHF. The full variable domain, completed using reference TRBV5-1 and TRBJ1-5, is KAGVTQTPRYLIKTRGQQVTLSCSPISGHRSVSWYQQTPGQGLQFLFEYFSETQRNKGNFPGRFSGRQFSNSRSEMNVSTLELGDSALYLCASSLEGDGQPQHFGDGTRLSIL.

Ten or more counts support this clonotype. The rearrangement joins TRBV5-1 to TRBJ2-7, with D perhaps matching TRBD2 (5 bases). V gave up 0 bases and J gave up 2 bases, with 15 bases separating them. The CDR3 length is 16 residues. The germline gives CDR1 SGHRS, CDR2 YFSETQ. For the CDR3, the DNA is TGCGCCAGCAGCTTGGCCGCGAAAGGGAGACCCTACGAGCAGTACTTC. Protein: CASSLAAKGRPYEQYF.

This clonotype showed up just once. A read error is possible here, since a much larger clone lies one base away. The chain's CDR3 is CASSLQGGPQPQHF. The CDR3 DNA reads TGTGCCAGCAGCCTCCAGGGGGGCCCTCAGCCCCAGCATTTT. The gene calls are TRBV9 and TRBJ1-5; 7 bases agree with TRBD1. The trim removed 4 bases at V and 6 bases at J, leaving 7 bases unmatched. The CDR3 covers 14 residues. CDR1 SGDLS and CDR2 YYNGEE come from the germline V gene.